The rows below give T cell receptor beta chains drawn from one sample of a study of OX40 agonist ivuxolimab in advanced cancers. This table comes from immunoSEQ multiplex PCR, and its TCRdb copy is limited to in-frame clones, with some not included. This sample has about 73,000 clones, with roughly 90% found just once. This sample comprised CD4+ or CD8+ T cells sorted from blood, obtained in a trial of the OX40 agonist ivuxolimab. The source is an adult with an advanced solid tumor such as melanoma, head and neck, liver or kidney cancer. Each CDR3 is given with its conserved first and last residue. Each record gives: V gene, J gene, clone size, D gene, CDR3 DNA, CDR3 protein. D genes are given only for firm matches. Size is stated for part of the rows, as once, few or many counts, or as a class when the clone is expanded.

>TRBV14|TRBJ2-2|NA|TRBD1
TGTGCCAGCAGCCAAGTCTGGGACAGGGATCACACCGGGGAGCTGTTTTTT
CASSQVWDRDHTGELFF
>TRBV4-1|TRBJ1-3|NA|NA
TGCGCCAGCAGCTCTTTGACAGGCTCTGGAAACACCATATATTTT
CASSSLTGSGNTIYF
>TRBV5-1|TRBJ2-3|NA|TRBD2
TGCGCCAGCACCGGGACTAGCGGGGGGGCAAGAGATACGCAGTATTTT
CASTGTSGGARDTQYF
>TRBV27|TRBJ2-7|NA|NA
TGTGCCAGCAGTTTATCGGCAGGGCCCTACGAGCAGTACTTC
CASSLSAGPYEQYF
>TRBV30|TRBJ2-7|NA|NA
TGTGCCGGGGATAGGGGGGACACTCCAGGCTCCTACGAGCAGTACTTC
CAGDRGDTPGSYEQYF
>TRBV4-3|TRBJ1-1|NA|NA
TGCGCCAGCAGCCCCGGGAGAAGCACTGAAGCTTTCTTT
CASSPGRSTEAFF
>TRBV11-2|TRBJ1-1|NA|NA
TGTGCCAGCAGCTACGGTGGGGGCACTGAAGCTTTCTTT
CASSYGGGTEAFF
>TRBV4-3|TRBJ2-1|NA|TRBD2
TGCGCCAGCAGCTATACTAGCGCCCTAAGCTCCTACAATGAGCAGTTCTTC
CASSYTSALSSYNEQFF
>TRBV7-8|TRBJ2-7|NA|NA
TGTGCCAGCAGCTTAGGGTCCTACGAGCAGTACTTC
CASSLGSYEQYF
>TRBV4-1|TRBJ1-3|NA|NA
TGCGCCAGCAGCCAAGTTAGCCAGGCAGGAAACACCATATATTTT
CASSQVSQAGNTIYF
>TRBV5-3|TRBJ1-4|NA|TRBD1
TGTGCCAGAAGCTGCGGACAGGCCGATTCTAATGAAAAACTGTTTTTT
CARSCGQADSNEKLFF
>TRBV9|TRBJ2-1|NA|TRBD1
TGTGCCAGCAGCGCGCCGGGAGGGACAGGGGACAATGAGCAGTTCTTC
CASSAPGGTGDNEQFF
>TRBV6-1|TRBJ1-5|NA|NA
TGTGCCAGCAGTGTTTGGGGGGAGGGCAATCAGCCCCAGCATTTT
CASSVWGEGNQPQHF
>TRBV7-9|TRBJ2-7|NA|NA
TGTGCCAGCAGCTCCTGGGACTGGGACGAGGGACGGGAGCAGTACTTC
CASSSWDWDEGREQYF
>TRBV7-9|TRBJ2-7|NA|TRBD1
TGTGCCAGCAGTTGGTCGGGACAGTCGTACGAGCAGTACTTC
CASSWSGQSYEQYF
>TRBV7-2|TRBJ1-5|NA|NA
TGTGCCAGCAGCCCGGGACTTAGCAATCAGCCCCAGCATTTT
CASSPGLSNQPQHF
>TRBV27|TRBJ1-2|NA|NA
TGTGCCAGCAGTTTTGCAGGGGCACACTATGGCTACACCTTC
CASSFAGAHYGYTF
>TRBV4-2|TRBJ2-7|NA|TRBD2
TGTGCCAGCAGCCAGGAACCGGGACTAGCGGCTTACGAGCAGTACTTC
CASSQEPGLAAYEQYF
>TRBV30|TRBJ2-3|once|NA
TGTGCCTGGACGTCAGATACGCAGTATTTT
CAWTSDTQYF
>TRBV19|TRBJ1-1|NA|TRBD1
TGTGCCAGTAATACAGGGGGACTCACTGAAGCTTTCTTT
CASNTGGLTEAFF
>TRBV11-2|TRBJ2-1|NA|TRBD1
TGTGCCAGCAGCTCTCCAGGGGGCGGAGGGTCCTACAATGAGCAGTTCTTC
CASSSPGGGGSYNEQFF
>TRBV13|TRBJ1-2|NA|NA
TGTGCCAGCAGCCCGGCCGGGACCGCGATTGGCTATGGCTACACCTTC
CASSPAGTAIGYGYTF
>TRBV7-9|TRBJ2-3|NA|TRBD1
TGTGCCAGCAGCCCGACAGGGAAGGATACGCAGTATTTT
CASSPTGKDTQYF
>TRBV12-2|TRBJ2-2|NA|NA
TGTGCAAGTCGCCGAGAATCAGGGAATTACACCGGGGAGCTGTTTTTT
CASRRESGNYTGELFF
>TRBV13|TRBJ2-7|NA|TRBD1
TGTGCCAGCAGCACCCGGGACAGGTACCCCTACGAGCAGTACTTC
CASSTRDRYPYEQYF
>TRBV13|TRBJ2-7|NA|TRBD1
TGTGCCAGCAGCTCACGAGAACAGGGGCCGGCCTACGAGCAGTACTTC
CASSSREQGPAYEQYF